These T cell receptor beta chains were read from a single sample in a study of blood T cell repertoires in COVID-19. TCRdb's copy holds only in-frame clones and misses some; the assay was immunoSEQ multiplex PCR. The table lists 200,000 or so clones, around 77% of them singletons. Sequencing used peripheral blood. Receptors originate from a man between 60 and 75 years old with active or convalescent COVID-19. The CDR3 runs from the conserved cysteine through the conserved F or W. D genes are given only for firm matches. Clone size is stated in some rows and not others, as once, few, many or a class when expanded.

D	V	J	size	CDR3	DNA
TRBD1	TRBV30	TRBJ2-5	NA	CAWGTVRETQYF	TGTGCCTGGGGGACAGTCCGGGAGACCCAGTACTTC
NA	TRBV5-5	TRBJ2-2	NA	CASSLGLAGTGELFF	TGTGCCAGCAGCTTGGGTCTAGCTGGCACCGGGGAGCTGTTTTTT
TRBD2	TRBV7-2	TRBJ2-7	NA	CASSLAGGGGYEQYF	TGTGCCAGCAGCCTGGCGGGGGGGGGCGGCTACGAGCAGTACTTC
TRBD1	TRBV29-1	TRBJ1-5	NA	CSVRGTGLGQPQHF	TGCAGCGTCCGTGGGACAGGCCTCGGGCAGCCCCAGCATTTT
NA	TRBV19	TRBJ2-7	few	CASSIALALEQYF	TGTGCCAGTAGTATAGCCCTAGCACTCGAGCAGTACTTC
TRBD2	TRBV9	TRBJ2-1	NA	CASSVDPSGYNEQFF	TGTGCCAGCAGCGTAGATCCTAGCGGCTACAATGAGCAGTTCTTC
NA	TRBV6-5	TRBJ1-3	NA	CASRDTGRNTIYF	TGTGCCAGCAGAGACACGGGAAGAAACACCATATATTTT
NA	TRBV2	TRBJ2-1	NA	CASSNSINYNEQFF	TGTGCCAGTTCCAACTCGATAAATTACAATGAGCAGTTCTTC
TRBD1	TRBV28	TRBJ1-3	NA	CASGDRGRPGNTIYF	TGTGCCAGCGGGGACAGGGGGAGACCCGGAAACACCATATATTTT
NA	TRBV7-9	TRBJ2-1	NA	CASSLPSAHNEQFF	TGTGCCAGCAGCTTACCTAGCGCCCACAATGAGCAGTTCTTC
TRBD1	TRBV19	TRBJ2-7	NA	CASSMGTGSYEQYF	TGTGCCAGTAGTATGGGGACAGGGTCCTACGAGCAGTACTTC
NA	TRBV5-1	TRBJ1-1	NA	CASSFGLGTEAFF	TGCGCCAGCAGCTTCGGGTTGGGCACTGAAGCTTTCTTT
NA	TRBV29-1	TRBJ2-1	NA	CSVESYYNEQFF	TGCAGCGTTGAGAGCTATTACAATGAGCAGTTCTTC
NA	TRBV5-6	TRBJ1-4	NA	CASSIPGTTYEKLFF	TGTGCCAGCAGCATCCCGGGAACCACATATGAAAAACTGTTTTTT
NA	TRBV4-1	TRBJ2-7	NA	CASSHISGRAYEQYF	TGCGCCAGCAGCCATATTAGCGGAAGAGCCTACGAGCAGTACTTC
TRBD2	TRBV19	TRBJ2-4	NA	CASSLSRRAGGLAKNIQYF	TGTGCCAGTAGTTTATCCAGGAGAGCGGGAGGGCTAGCCAAAAACATTCAGTACTTC
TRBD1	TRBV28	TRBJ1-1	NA	CASSVTGVNTEAFF	TGTGCCAGCAGCGTTACAGGGGTTAACACTGAAGCTTTCTTT
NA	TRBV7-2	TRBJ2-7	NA	CASSLGSVDYEQYF	TGTGCCAGCAGCTTGGGGAGCGTAGACTACGAGCAGTACTTC
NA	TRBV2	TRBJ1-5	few	CASSRQVQQPQHF	TGTGCCAGCAGCCGACAGGTCCAACAGCCCCAGCATTTT
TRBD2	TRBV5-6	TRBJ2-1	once	CASSSGLAGPRLSYNEQFF	TGTGCCAGCAGCTCGGGACTAGCGGGACCTCGTCTGTCCTACAATGAGCAGTTCTTC
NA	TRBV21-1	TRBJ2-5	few	CASSKLEFCRPGGETQYF	TGTGCCAGCAGCAAACTTGAATTTTGTCGCCCGGGCGGGGAGACCCAGTACTTC